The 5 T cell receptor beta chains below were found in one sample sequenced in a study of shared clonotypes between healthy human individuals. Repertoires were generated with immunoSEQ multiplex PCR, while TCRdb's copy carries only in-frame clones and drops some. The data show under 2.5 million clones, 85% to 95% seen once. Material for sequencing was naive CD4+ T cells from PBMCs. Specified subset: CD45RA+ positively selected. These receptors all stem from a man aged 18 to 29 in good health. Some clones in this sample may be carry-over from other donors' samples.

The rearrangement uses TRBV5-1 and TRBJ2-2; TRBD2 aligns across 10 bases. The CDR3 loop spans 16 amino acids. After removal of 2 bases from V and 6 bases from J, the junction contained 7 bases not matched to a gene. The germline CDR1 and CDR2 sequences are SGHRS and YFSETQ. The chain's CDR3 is CASSFIAGGVSGELFF. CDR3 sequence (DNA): TGCGCCAGCAGCTTCATAGCGGGAGGAGTTTCCGGGGAGCTGTTTTTT.

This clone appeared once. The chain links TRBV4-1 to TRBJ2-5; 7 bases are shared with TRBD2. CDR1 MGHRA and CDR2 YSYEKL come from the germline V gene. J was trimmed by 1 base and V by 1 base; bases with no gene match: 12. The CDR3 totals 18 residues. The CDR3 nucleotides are TGCGCCAGCAGCCAAGCCCCCTCCGGGACTAACTTCCAAGAGACCCAGTACTTC. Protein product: CASSQAPSGTNFQETQYF.

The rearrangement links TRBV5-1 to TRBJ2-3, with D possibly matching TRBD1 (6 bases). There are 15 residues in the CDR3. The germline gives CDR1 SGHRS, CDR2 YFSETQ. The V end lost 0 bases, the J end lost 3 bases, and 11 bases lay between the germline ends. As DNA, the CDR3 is TGCGCCAGCAGCTTGGGGGACATTCTGACAGATACGCAGTATTTT. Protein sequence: CASSLGDILTDTQYF.

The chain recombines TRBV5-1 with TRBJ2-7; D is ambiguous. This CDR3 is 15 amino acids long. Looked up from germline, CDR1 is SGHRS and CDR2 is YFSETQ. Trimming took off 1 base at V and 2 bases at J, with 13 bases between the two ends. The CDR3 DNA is TGCGCCAGCAGCTTGTCGGCAGGCCTAACCTACGAGCAGTACTTC. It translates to CASSLSAGLTYEQYF.

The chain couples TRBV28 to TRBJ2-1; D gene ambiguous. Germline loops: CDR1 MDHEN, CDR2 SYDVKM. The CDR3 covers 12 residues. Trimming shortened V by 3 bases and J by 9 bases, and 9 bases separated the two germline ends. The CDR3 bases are TGTGCCAGCAGTTTGGTGTCGGTTGAGCAGTTCTTC. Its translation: CASSLVSVEQFF.